Here is one T cell receptor beta chain with its context. No antigen is known for it. The CDR3 has 17 residues. The germline V and J ends were trimmed by 1 base and 0 bases, with 15 bases remaining between them. Germline assignment: CDR1 SGHAT and CDR2 FQNNGV. This sample is part of a study of cytomegalovirus exposure and HLA in healthy donors. The wider study: Genotyping showed around 80% of over 350 donors falling in the Caucasian-associated ancestry cluster.

PCR was performed using 60 Vbeta and 13 Jbeta primers. Only in-frame clones appear in the TCRdb table, and some are missing; sequencing was by immunoSEQ multiplex PCR. The sample consists of approximately 170,000 clones, around 85% of them appearing once. Study findings and constraints: Presence/absence analysis assumed near-uniform sequencing depth across donors. Later analysis demonstrated an association between a missense DCLRE1C variant and TCR beta V- and J-gene trimming. CMV serostatus was the only recorded immune exposure for donors.

The clonotype comes from a boy aged 2 to 9 in good health and CMV-seronegative. V and J are TRBV11-2 and TRBJ1-1; D unresolved. Sequenced: PBMCs. The CDR3 sequence: CASSLVLSEGLNTEAFF. CDR3 sequence (DNA): TGTGCCAGCAGCTTAGTTCTGTCGGAGGGCTTGAACACTGAAGCTTTCTTT.